The 23 T cell receptor beta chains presented below share a single source sample, sequenced in a study of blood T cells in healthy people across ages. Together with a sample-barcoded 5' primer, a J-beta primer mix was included in a second PCR lasting about 7 to 11 cycles. Using its own MiXCR run on the 5' RACE reads, TCRdb lists one record per CDR3 protein. Found here are around 1.7 million distinct CDR3 sequences, over 25% of them singletons; the top ten hold 7.7%. The sequenced sample was blood. These receptors all come from a woman aged 25 to 39 in good health.

As to this clonotype: An end of the junction does not agree with germline; a read error may underlie this. J is TRBJ2-1 and V is TRBV5-5; possibly TRBD1 for D (5 bases). The CDR3 totals 15 residues. Looked up from germline, CDR1 is SGHKS and CDR2 is YYEKEE (reference sequence). CDR3 coding DNA: TGTGCCAGCAGCTTCGCCAGTCAGCAAAGGGGTGAGCAGGTCTTC. Translated, it gives CASSFASQQRGEQVF.

The rearrangement joins TRBV6-1 to TRBJ2-1; possibly TRBD2 for D (6 bases). The CDR3 covers 16 residues. CDR1 and CDR2 (germline): MNHNS, SASEGT. V lost 4 bases and J 0 bases, leaving 13 bases between the germline ends. The CDR3 protein is CASSGPGTRSYNEQFF. The CDR3 DNA sequence: TGTGCCAGCAGTGGCCCGGGGACTCGCTCCTACAATGAGCAGTTCTTC.

In this sample, this clonotype turned up a few times. The rearrangement joins TRBV24-1 to TRBJ2-3, with 9 bases aligning to TRBD1. Germline V gene data show CDR1 as KGHDR and CDR2 as SFDVKD. Trimming removed 3 bases from V and 6 bases from J; junction bases left unmatched: 6. The length of the CDR3 is 15 residues. The CDR3 region is CATSDRTGEADTQYF. The DNA of the CDR3 is TGTGCCACCAGTGATAGGACAGGGGAGGCCGATACGCAGTATTTT.

This rearrangement joins TRBV7-2 to TRBJ2-5; 15 nucleotides align to TRBD2. The length of the CDR3 is 17 residues. J was trimmed by 2 bases and V by 5 bases; bases with no gene match: 6. Germline CDR1 SGHTA, CDR2 FQGNSA. The CDR3 spells CASSGGLAGGYQETQYF. In DNA form, the CDR3 reads TGTGCCAGCAGCGGAGGACTAGCGGGAGGGTATCAAGAGACCCAGTACTTC.

J is TRBJ2-4 and V is TRBV7-2; 9 bases align to TRBD2. Germline V gives CDR1 SGHTA, CDR2 FQGNSA. V lost 5 bases and J lost 15; bases outside the gene matches: 14. This CDR3 has 14 amino acids. The CDR3 bases are TGTGCCAGCAGCCCAGAGGGGCTAGCGGGACAACCGTACTTC. Protein product: CASSPEGLAGQPYF.

This sequence joins TRBV7-2 and TRBJ1-6; no definite D call. The V gene's germline CDR1 is SGHTA and CDR2 FQGNSA. The length of the CDR3 is 16 residues. Between the trimmed V and J ends, which lost 1 base and 6 bases, there was a span of 13 bases. The CDR3 loop reads CASSLVLGLRNSPLHF. The DNA for the CDR3 is TGTGCCAGCAGCTTAGTTTTAGGGCTTCGTAATTCACCCCTCCACTTT.

The rearrangement joins TRBV20-1 to TRBJ1-4; 7 bases agree with TRBD1. The CDR3 loop spans 14 amino acids. Per germline, CDR1 DFQATT and CDR2 SNEGSKA (reference sequence). V shed 0 bases, J shed 6 bases, and the junction held 4 bases outside the gene matches. The CDR3 bases are TGCAGTGCTAGAGATAGTGGGACAGATGAAAAACTGTTTTTT. This gives the protein CSARDSGTDEKLFF.

This clonotype appeared a few times. The rearrangement joins TRBV20-1 to TRBJ2-5; 7 nucleotides match TRBD2. Germline V gives CDR1 DFQATT, CDR2 SNEGSKA (reference sequence). V was clipped by 3 bases and J by 2 bases; unmatched bases: 6. This CDR3 contains 14 residues. CDR3 coding DNA: TGCAGTGCTAGTCCCCCCGGGGGGCAAGAGACCCAGTACTTC. This sequence encodes CSASPPGGQETQYF.

The rearrangement uses TRBV7-9 and TRBJ2-4; possible D gene TRBD1, 6 bases. CDR3 length equals 16 residues. The ends were cut back, 3 bases at V and 1 base at J, with 13 bases in the middle. Germline-derived CDR1 and CDR2 are SEHNR and FQNEAQ (reference sequence). The CDR3 sequence is CASSFWHREAKNIQYF. CDR3 DNA: TGTGCCAGCAGCTTTTGGCACAGGGAGGCCAAAAACATTCAGTACTTC.

This clonotype was found many times. J is TRBJ2-1 and V is TRBV6-5; D is possibly TRBD1 (5 bases). The V end was cut by 4 bases, the J end by 14 bases, with 15 bases between. Germline V CDR1 and CDR2: MNHEY, SVGAGI. The CDR3 is made up of 12 amino acids. The CDR3 loop is CASSSTQGIEFF. The CDR3 coding sequence is TGTGCCAGCAGTTCAACCCAGGGTATTGAGTTCTTC.

The chain has TRBV27 and TRBJ2-7; 8 bases match TRBD2. With V trimmed by 0 bases and J by 0 bases, 4 bases remained unmatched. The germline gives CDR1 MNHEY, CDR2 SMNVEV (reference sequence). This CDR3 has 16 residues. This CDR3 is CASSLSFRGGSYEQYF. The CDR3 DNA is TGTGCCAGCAGTTTATCGTTCCGGGGGGGCTCCTACGAGCAGTACTTC.

The V gene is TRBV2, the J gene TRBJ2-5, with D hard to call. The length of the CDR3 is 14 residues. Germline lookup yields CDR1 SNHLY and CDR2 FYNNEI. V dropped 4 bases and J dropped 4 bases, with 13 bases sitting between them. The CDR3 DNA follows: TGTGCCAGCAGTGTGGAATCCCCTAGAGAGACCCAGTACTTC. Translating it yields CASSVESPRETQYF. Supplemented by reference TRBV2 and TRBJ2-5, the full variable domain reads EPEVTQTPSHQVTQMGQEVILRCVPISNHLYFYWYRQILGQKVEFLVSFYNNEISEKSEIFDDQFSVERPDGSNFTLKIRSTKLEDSAMYFCASSVESPRETQYFGPGTRLLVL.

The sample holds a few counts of this clonotype. The V gene is TRBV29-1, the J gene TRBJ2-5; TRBD2 aligns across 9 bases. The J segment lost 4 bases and the V segment lost 3 bases, leaving 6 bases of the junction unmatched. This CDR3 is 14 amino acids long. CDR1 and CDR2 (germline): SQVTM, ANQGSEA. The CDR3 loop reads CSVDGASGIETQYF. Here the CDR3 DNA reads TGCAGCGTTGATGGCGCTAGCGGGATAGAGACCCAGTACTTC.

This clonotype showed up many times. The V and J genes are TRBV29-1 and TRBJ2-7; 10 bases align to TRBD1. The germline gives CDR1 SQVTM, CDR2 ANQGSEA. V shed 4 bases, J shed 3 bases, and the junction held 6 bases outside the gene matches. The CDR3 consists of 14 residues. The CDR3: CSVASGQGFYEQYF. For the CDR3, the DNA is TGCAGCGTTGCTTCGGGACAGGGGTTCTACGAGCAGTACTTC.

To note about this clonotype: The junction departs from the called germline gene at one end, perhaps through a read error. J is TRBJ2-3 and V is TRBV7-3; unclear D gene. This CDR3 has 12 residues. Germline CDR1 is SGHTA and CDR2 is FQGTGA. CDR3 nucleotide sequence: TGTTCCAGCAGCCCCCCTTCAGATACGCGGTATTTT. Encoded protein: CSSSPPSDTRYF.

The rearrangement links TRBV4-1 to TRBJ1-5; TRBD1 agrees at 7 bases. Germline V gene lookup returns CDR1 MGHRA and CDR2 YSYEKL. J gave up 6 bases and V 0 bases, and 17 bases lay outside the gene matches. The CDR3 sequence is 19 residues long. The CDR3 is CASSQDIRDSPLGLQPQHF. The DNA for the CDR3 is TGCGCCAGCAGCCAAGACATCCGGGACAGCCCATTAGGGCTTCAGCCCCAGCATTTT.

The V and J genes are TRBV30 and TRBJ2-3; D possibly corresponds to TRBD2 (5 bases). This CDR3 is 13 amino acids long. V was shortened by 4 bases and J by 2 bases, with 10 bases between the two germline ends. CDR1 and CDR2 from the germline V gene are GTSNPN and SVGIG (reference sequence). The CDR3 DNA is TGTGCCTGGAAGGAGGCCAACACAGATACGCAGTATTTT. This codes for CAWKEANTDTQYF.

This clonotype occurred a few times. The CDR3 region has the DNA TGTGCCAGCCGCCGGGACAGGGGGAGCTCCTATAATTCACCCCTCCACTTT. Encoded protein: CASRRDRGSSYNSPLHF. The V and J genes are TRBV6-1 and TRBJ1-6, with 11 positions matching TRBD1. CDR3 size: 17 residues. Looked up from germline, CDR1 is MNHNS and CDR2 is SASEGT. J was trimmed by 0 bases and V by 8 bases; bases with no gene match: 6.

This clonotype appeared many times. CDR3: CASSFLADEQFF. CDR3 DNA: TGTGCCAGCAGTTTTCTGGCCGATGAGCAGTTCTTC. The rearrangement uses TRBV12-3 or TRBV12-4 and TRBJ2-1; no definite D call. Deletions cut 3 bases from V and 8 bases from J, with 8 bases between. The CDR3 has 12 amino acids.

This chain links TRBV9 with TRBJ1-3; 7 bases fit TRBD1. J gave up 1 base and V 4 bases, and 5 bases lay outside the gene matches. There are 15 residues in the CDR3. Germline CDR1 and CDR2: SGDLS and YYNGEE. CDR3 protein: CASSYGDRSGNTIYF. The DNA for the CDR3 is TGTGCCAGCAGCTACGGGGACAGATCTGGAAACACCATATATTTT.

This clonotype was counted many times. This rearrangement joins TRBV6-1 to TRBJ1-5; D remains ambiguous. Trimming took off 8 bases at V and 2 bases at J, with 13 bases between the two ends. Germline loops: CDR1 MNHNS, CDR2 SASEGT. This CDR3 has 14 residues. The CDR3 nucleotides are TGTGCCAGCCGCTACTTTGAGGGCAATCAGCCCCAGCATTTT. Its translation: CASRYFEGNQPQHF.

The genes are TRBV7-9 and TRBJ1-4; D is perhaps TRBD1 (6 bases). V dropped 5 bases and J dropped 3 bases, with 13 bases sitting between them. The CDR3 length is 15 residues. CDR1 and CDR2 (germline): SEHNR, FQNEAQ (reference sequence). The CDR3 protein is CASSVPQGSNEKLFF. DNA for the CDR3: TGTGCCAGCAGCGTTCCTCAGGGGTCTAATGAAAAACTGTTTTTT.

The rearrangement links TRBV6-2 or TRBV6-3 to TRBJ1-5, with TRBD1 matching 9 bases. CDR3 length equals 16 residues. Losses at the gene ends were 4 bases for V and 1 base for J; bases not matched to a gene: 5. Per the germline V gene, CDR1 is MNHEY and CDR2 is SVGEGT. The CDR3 loop is CASSFNRGLSNQPQHF. As DNA, the CDR3 is TGTGCCAGCAGTTTCAACAGGGGGCTGAGCAATCAGCCCCAGCATTTT.